These T cell receptor beta chains were read from a single sample in a study of T cell changes during pregnancy in multiple sclerosis. The method was immunoSEQ multiplex PCR; TCRdb's version includes in-frame clones alone and lacks a portion of them. The sample lists about 93,000 clones, under 95% seen once, with around 1% in the top ten. Here the sequenced sample was peripheral blood, taken before pregnancy. These receptors were taken from a female donor with multiple sclerosis, enrolled in a pregnancy study. Both conserved end residues are part of each CDR3. The D gene is left open where the match is weak. Not every row has a clone size; where given, it reads once, few, many or a size class.

d_call cdr3_length j_call v_call clone_size cdr3_nt cdr3_aa
NA 14 TRBJ1-5 TRBV5-5 few TGTGCCAGCAGCTTATCTCAGGGGTATCAGCCCCAGCATTTT CASSLSQGYQPQHF
NA 13 TRBJ2-5 TRBV18 NA TGTGCCAGCTCACTAACGGTCCAAGAGACCCAGTACTTC CASSLTVQETQYF
NA 11 TRBJ1-1 TRBV30 NA TGTGCCTGGAGTGTGAGGAGATTGGCTTTCTTT CAWSVRRLAFF
NA 14 TRBJ2-7 TRBV5-4 NA TGTGCCAGCAGCTTGGGACAGGGGAGGGACGAGCAGTACTTC CASSLGQGRDEQYF
TRBD1 18 TRBJ1-1 TRBV9 NA TGTGCCAGCAGCGTAGGACGGGGACAGGGGAGTTTGAACACTGAAGCTTTCTTT CASSVGRGQGSLNTEAFF
NA 17 TRBJ1-5 TRBV11-3 NA TGTGCCAGCAGCGTCGGCTATCTGGGCTATAGCAATCAGCCCCAGCATTTT CASSVGYLGYSNQPQHF
NA 15 TRBJ2-3 TRBV13 NA TGTGCCAGCAGCCTTCGAGTAGCTAGCACAGATACGCAGTATTTT CASSLRVASTDTQYF
NA 13 TRBJ2-7 TRBV2 NA TGTGCCAGACAGGCTTTCATCCCATACGAGCAGTACTTC CARQAFIPYEQYF
NA 18 TRBJ1-3 TRBV9 NA TGTGCCAGCAGCGTATTTGATTGGACCGGGGGTGCTGGAAACACCATATATTTT CASSVFDWTGGAGNTIYF
TRBD2 13 TRBJ2-7 TRBV7-6 NA TGTGCCAGCAGCTCTACTAGCGGTTACGAGCAGTACTTC CASSSTSGYEQYF
TRBD1 15 TRBJ1-2 TRBV15 NA TGTGCCACCGCTAAAATTACAGGGGCCTCCTATGGCTACACCTTC CATAKITGASYGYTF